This T cell receptor beta chain was sequenced during a study of T cell repertoires in cytomegalovirus infection. Comments on this clonotype: Given a much more abundant clone one base away, this may be a read error.

TCRdb used MiXCR to reprocess the reads, holding one entry per CDR3 protein. The table lists 250,000 to 300,000 distinct CDR3 sequences, roughly an eighth of them singletons. V lost 10 bases, J lost 4 bases, and 14 bases stayed unmatched. Germline CDR1 reads SGHTA; CDR2 reads FQGNSA. The CDR3 runs 16 residues. The sequence came from a human donor in good health (CMV status not recorded). Some clones in this sample may be carry-over from other donors' samples. The material sequenced was PBMCs. V is TRBV7-2 and J is TRBJ2-1; 9 nucleotides agree with TRBD2. The chain's CDR3 is CANSRRGGAGYNEQFF. The CDR3, as DNA: TGTGCCAACAGTCGACGCGGGGGGGCCGGGTACAATGAGCAGTTCTTC.